The 5 T cell receptor beta chains given below trace back to one sample, sequenced in a study of T cells after yellow fever vaccination. TCRdb re-called the 5' RACE reads through MiXCR, storing one row per CDR3 protein. The table lists fewer than 350,000 distinct CDR3 sequences, approximately 3.8% of them singletons. The sample consisted of PBMCs, taken on the day of the yellow fever booster vaccination. Receptors were obtained from a man younger than 35 who received the YFV17D yellow fever vaccine.

This clonotype was picked up a small number of times. The V gene is TRBV30, the J gene TRBJ1-5; TRBD1 aligns across 7 bases. This CDR3 spans 16 amino acids. V shed 0 bases, J shed 3 bases, and the junction held 8 bases outside the gene matches. Germline CDR1 is GTSNPN and CDR2 is SVGIG (reference sequence). Here the CDR3 DNA reads TGTGCCTGGAGTGTAATGCGGACAGGCACCAATCAGCCCCAGCATTTT. Protein product: CAWSVMRTGTNQPQHF.

The chain couples TRBV27 to TRBJ2-1; D is undetermined. The CDR3 length is 15 residues. Germline values: CDR1 MNHEY, CDR2 SMNVEV (reference sequence). The ends were cut back, 4 bases at V and 3 bases at J, with 13 bases in the middle. DNA for the CDR3: TGTGCCAGCAGTTCGGCCTTTGGGGACTACAATGAGCAGTTCTTC. As protein: CASSSAFGDYNEQFF.

This clonotype has more than one count but fewer than ten. The chain employs TRBV5-8 and TRBJ1-1; D unresolved. The CDR3 contains 12 residues. CDR1 SGHTS and CDR2 YDEGEE come from the germline V gene. V dropped 2 bases and J dropped 4 bases, with 6 bases sitting between them. The CDR3 sequence: CASSFLATEAFF. DNA of the CDR3: TGTGCCAGCAGCTTTCTAGCCACTGAAGCTTTCTTT.

This clonotype was detected ten times or more. J is TRBJ2-3 and V is TRBV7-2; D is ambiguous. Trimming removed 5 bases from V and 0 bases from J, with 9 bases in between. This CDR3 has 14 amino acids. Germline CDR1 is SGHTA and CDR2 is FQGNSA. CDR3 nucleotide sequence: TGTGCCAGCAGCCGGACCATTAGCACAGATACGCAGTATTTT. This translates into CASSRTISTDTQYF.

There are many counts of this clonotype. The chain uses TRBV7-2 and TRBJ1-5, with D tentatively TRBD1 (5 bases). The CDR3 is 14 amino acids. The germline V and J ends were trimmed by 5 bases and 1 base, with 9 bases remaining between them. Germline CDR1 and CDR2: SGHTA and FQGNSA. The CDR3 loop reads CASSVRQSNQPQHF. CDR3 bases: TGTGCCAGCAGCGTCCGACAGAGCAATCAGCCCCAGCATTTT.